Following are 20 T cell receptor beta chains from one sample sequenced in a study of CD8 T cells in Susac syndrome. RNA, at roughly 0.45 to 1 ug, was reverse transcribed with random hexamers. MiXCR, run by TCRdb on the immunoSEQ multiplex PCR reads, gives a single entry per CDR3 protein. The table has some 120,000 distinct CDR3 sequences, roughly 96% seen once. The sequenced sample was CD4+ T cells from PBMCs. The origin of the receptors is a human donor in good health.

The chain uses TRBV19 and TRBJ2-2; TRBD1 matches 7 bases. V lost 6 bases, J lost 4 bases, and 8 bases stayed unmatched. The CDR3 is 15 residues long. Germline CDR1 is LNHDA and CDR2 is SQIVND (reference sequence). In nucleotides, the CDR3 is TGTGCCAGTAGATGGGGGACAGCCCGCACCGGGGAGCTGTTTTTT. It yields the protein CASRWGTARTGELFF. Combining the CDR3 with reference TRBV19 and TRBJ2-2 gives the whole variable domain DGGITQSPKYLFRKEGQNVTLSCEQNLNHDAMYWYRQDPGQGLRLIYYSQIVNDFQKGDIAEGYSVSREKKESFPLTVTSAQKNPTAFYLCASRWGTARTGELFFGEGSRLTVL.

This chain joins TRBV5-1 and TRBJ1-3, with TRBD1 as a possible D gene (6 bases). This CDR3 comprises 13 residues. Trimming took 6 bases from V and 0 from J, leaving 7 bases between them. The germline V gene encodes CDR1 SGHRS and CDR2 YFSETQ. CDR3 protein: CASKDSSGNTIYF. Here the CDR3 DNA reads TGCGCCAGCAAGGACAGCTCTGGAAACACCATATATTTT.

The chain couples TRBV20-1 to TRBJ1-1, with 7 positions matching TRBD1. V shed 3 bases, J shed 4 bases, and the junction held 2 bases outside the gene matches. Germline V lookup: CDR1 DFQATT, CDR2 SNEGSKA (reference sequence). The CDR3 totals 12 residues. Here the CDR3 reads CSARPGGTEAFF. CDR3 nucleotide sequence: TGCAGTGCTAGGCCAGGGGGCACTGAAGCTTTCTTT.

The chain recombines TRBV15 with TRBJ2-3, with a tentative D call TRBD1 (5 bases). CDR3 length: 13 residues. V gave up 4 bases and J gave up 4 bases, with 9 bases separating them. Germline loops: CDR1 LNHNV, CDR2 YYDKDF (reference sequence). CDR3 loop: CATSKGAPDTQYF. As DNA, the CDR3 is TGTGCCACCAGCAAAGGGGCACCAGATACGCAGTATTTT.

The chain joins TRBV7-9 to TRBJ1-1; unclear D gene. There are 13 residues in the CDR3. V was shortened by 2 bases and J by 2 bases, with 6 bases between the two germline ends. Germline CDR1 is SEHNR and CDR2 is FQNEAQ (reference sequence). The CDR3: CASSLTPNTEAFF. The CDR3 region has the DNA TGTGCCAGCAGCTTAACCCCTAACACTGAAGCTTTCTTT.

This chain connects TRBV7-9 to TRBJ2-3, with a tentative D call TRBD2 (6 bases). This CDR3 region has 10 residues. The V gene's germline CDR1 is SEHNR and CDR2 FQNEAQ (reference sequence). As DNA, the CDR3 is TGTGCTAGCGGTACAGATACGCAGTATTTT. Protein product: CASGTDTQYF.

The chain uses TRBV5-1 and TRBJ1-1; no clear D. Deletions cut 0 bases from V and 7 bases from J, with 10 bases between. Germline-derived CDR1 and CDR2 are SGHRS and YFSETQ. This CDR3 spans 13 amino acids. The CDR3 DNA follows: TGCGCCAGCAGCTTGGTTGGGGTCGTTGAAGCTTTCTTT. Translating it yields CASSLVGVVEAFF.

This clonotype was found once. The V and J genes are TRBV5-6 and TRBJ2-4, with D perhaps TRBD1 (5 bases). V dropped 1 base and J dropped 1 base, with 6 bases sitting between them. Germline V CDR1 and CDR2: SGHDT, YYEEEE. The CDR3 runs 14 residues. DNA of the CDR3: TGTGCCAGCAGCTTGAGACAGGCCAAAAACATTCAGTACTTC. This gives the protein CASSLRQAKNIQYF.

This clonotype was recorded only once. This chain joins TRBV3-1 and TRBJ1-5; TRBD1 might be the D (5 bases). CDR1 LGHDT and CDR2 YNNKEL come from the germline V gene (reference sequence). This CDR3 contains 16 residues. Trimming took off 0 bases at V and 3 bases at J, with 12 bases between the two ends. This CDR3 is CASSQDLGVPNQPQHF. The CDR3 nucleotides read TGTGCCAGCAGCCAAGATTTAGGGGTTCCCAATCAGCCCCAGCATTTT.

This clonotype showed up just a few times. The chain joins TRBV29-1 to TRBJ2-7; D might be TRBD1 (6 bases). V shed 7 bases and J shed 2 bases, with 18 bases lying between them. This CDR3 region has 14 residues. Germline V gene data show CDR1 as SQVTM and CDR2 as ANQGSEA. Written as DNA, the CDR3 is TGCAGCGCCTCTGCCGGGACACCTCCCTACGAGCAGTACTTC. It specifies CSASAGTPPYEQYF.

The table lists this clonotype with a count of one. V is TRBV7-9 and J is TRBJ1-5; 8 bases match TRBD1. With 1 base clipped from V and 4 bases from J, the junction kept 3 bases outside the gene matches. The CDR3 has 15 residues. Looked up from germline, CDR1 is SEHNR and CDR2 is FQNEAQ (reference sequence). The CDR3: CASSLGQGRNQPQHF. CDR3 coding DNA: TGTGCCAGCAGCTTAGGACAGGGGAGGAATCAGCCCCAGCATTTT. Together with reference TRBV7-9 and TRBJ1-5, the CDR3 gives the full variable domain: DTGVSQNPRHKITKRGQNVTFRCDPISEHNRLYWYRQTLGQGPEFLTYFQNEAQLEKSRLLSDRFSAERPKGSFSTLEIQRTEQGDSAMYLCASSLGQGRNQPQHFGDGTRLSIL.

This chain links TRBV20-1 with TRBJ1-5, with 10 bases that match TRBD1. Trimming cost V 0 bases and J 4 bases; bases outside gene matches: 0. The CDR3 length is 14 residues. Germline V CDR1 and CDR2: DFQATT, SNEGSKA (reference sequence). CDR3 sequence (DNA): TGCAGTGCTAGAGAGGACAGGGGGAATCAGCCCCAGCATTTT. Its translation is CSAREDRGNQPQHF.

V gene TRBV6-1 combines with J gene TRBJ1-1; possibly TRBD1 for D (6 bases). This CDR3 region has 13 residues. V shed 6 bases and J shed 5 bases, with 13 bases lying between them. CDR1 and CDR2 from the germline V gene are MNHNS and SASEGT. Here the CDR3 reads CASSGGRVTEAFF. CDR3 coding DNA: TGTGCCAGCAGCGGGGGCAGGGTAACTGAAGCTTTCTTT.

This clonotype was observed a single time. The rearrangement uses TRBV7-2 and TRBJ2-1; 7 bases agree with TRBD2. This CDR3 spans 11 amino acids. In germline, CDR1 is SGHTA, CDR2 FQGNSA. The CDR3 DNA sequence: TGTGCGGGGGGGATCCACAATGAGCAGTTCTTC. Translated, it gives CAGGIHNEQFF.

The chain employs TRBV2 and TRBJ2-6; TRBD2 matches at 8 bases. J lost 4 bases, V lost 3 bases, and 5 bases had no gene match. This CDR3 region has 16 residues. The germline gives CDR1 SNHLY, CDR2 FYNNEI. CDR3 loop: CASSDSGGAGANVLTF. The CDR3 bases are TGTGCCAGCAGTGATTCCGGGGGGGCCGGGGCCAACGTCCTGACTTTC.

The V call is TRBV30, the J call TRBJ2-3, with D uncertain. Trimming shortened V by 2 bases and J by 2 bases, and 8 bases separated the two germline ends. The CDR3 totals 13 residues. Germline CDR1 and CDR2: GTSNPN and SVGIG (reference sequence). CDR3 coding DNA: TGTGCCTGGAGTCAGGAGAACACAGATACGCAGTATTTT. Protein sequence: CAWSQENTDTQYF.

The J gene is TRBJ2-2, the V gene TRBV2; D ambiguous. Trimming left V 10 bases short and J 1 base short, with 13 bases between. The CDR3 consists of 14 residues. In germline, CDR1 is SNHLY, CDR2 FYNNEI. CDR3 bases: TGTGCCATCCAATACAGCCTGAACACCGGGGAGCTGTTTTTT. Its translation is CAIQYSLNTGELFF.

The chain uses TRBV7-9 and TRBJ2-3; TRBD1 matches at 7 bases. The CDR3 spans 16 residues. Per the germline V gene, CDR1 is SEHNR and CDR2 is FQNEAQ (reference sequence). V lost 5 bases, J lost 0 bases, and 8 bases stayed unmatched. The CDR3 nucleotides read TGTGCCAGCAGCGTAAAGGGACAGTCTAGCACAGATACGCAGTATTTT. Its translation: CASSVKGQSSTDTQYF.

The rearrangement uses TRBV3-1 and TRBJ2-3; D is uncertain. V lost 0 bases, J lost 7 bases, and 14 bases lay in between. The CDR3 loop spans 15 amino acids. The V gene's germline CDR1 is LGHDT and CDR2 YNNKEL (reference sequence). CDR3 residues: CASSQDRANVNTQYF. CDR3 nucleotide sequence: TGTGCCAGCAGCCAAGATCGGGCAAATGTAAATACGCAGTATTTT.

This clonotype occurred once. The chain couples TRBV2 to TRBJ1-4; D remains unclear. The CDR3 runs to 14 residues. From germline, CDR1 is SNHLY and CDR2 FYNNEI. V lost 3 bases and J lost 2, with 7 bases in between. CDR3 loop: CASSDGFTNEKLFF. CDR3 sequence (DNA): TGTGCCAGCAGTGATGGGTTCACTAATGAAAAACTGTTTTTT.